This T cell receptor (beta chain) was found in a study of blood T cell repertoires in COVID-19 (dated by TCRdb to between 2020 and 2021). About the study as a whole: Samples covering the acute and convalescent phases of COVID-19 were provided by collaborators in the United States, Italy and Spain. Deeply sampled blood TCRbeta repertoires from subjects exposed to, actively infected with, or recovered from COVID-19 were included in the dataset. Sample metadata almost always included a de-identified subject ID, COVID-19 status, age in years and sex. Where available, HLA class I and class II types were taken from metadata supplied by the sample provider and were not determined by assay-based typing. The material from the prospective study consisted of cDNA or gDNA derived from T cells, B-cell-depleted T cells, or PBMCs. The samples were drawn from two sources: the first 160 participants of the ongoing ImmuneRACE study, and 950 to 1,500 subjects contributed by 6 global collaborators. The repertoires were released in a freely available public database meant as a resource for research on the immune response to SARS-CoV-2. The full study reports these points: Clinical and demographic metadata were provided uncurated, with the amount varying by source and participant.

TCRbeta CDR3 regions were amplified from genomic DNA using the immunoSEQ Assay, a bias-controlled multiplex PCR. The published analysis was carried out like this. The number of nucleated cells in each sample was estimated by amplification of reference gene primers within the assay. To quantify the absolute abundance of each unique TCRbeta CDR3 rearrangement, sequence reads were collapsed and filtered. For each sample, productive Simpson clonality was calculated as the square root of Simpson's diversity index across productive rearrangements. The table was pulled from immuneACCESS by TCRdb, which kept in-frame rearrangements only. Such tables lose some clones; where checked, under half of the loss comes from unresolved V genes, and the rest has no known cause. Clone size and the V and J calls come from that table; the DNA yielded D and trimming. For this sample there are roughly 200,000 clones; about 80% appear just once. Jointly, the top ten make up 7.8% of the sample.

Relative to germline, V is 4 bases shorter and J is 1 base shorter, with 7 bases between their ends. The CDR3 numbers 13 residues from cysteine through phenylalanine. Kept here is only the CDR3 DNA, which spans 39 bases and is read in frame from base 1. Based on the germline V gene, the CDR1 and CDR2 sequences are SGHNT and YENEEA. In Seattle, one collaborating source enrolled patients while the infection was active and tracked those patients longitudinally over the course of disease. The collaborating institutions used their own protocols to collect whole blood in K2EDTA tubes. For TCRbeta analysis, collaborators shipped samples as frozen whole blood, isolated PBMCs, or DNA extracted from either of those sample types. As to this clone: What this receptor recognizes is not known. No clone much larger than this one lies a single base away; base qualities are absent.

This sequence originates from a woman aged 55-69 years with COVID-19, enrolled during active disease. Input material: peripheral blood. The chain is made from TRBV11-3 and TRBJ1-1, with no confident D gene call. The CDR3 here reads CASSSTRNTEAFF. The DNA sequence reads TGTGCCAGCAGCTCCACACGGAACACTGAAGCTTTCTTT.